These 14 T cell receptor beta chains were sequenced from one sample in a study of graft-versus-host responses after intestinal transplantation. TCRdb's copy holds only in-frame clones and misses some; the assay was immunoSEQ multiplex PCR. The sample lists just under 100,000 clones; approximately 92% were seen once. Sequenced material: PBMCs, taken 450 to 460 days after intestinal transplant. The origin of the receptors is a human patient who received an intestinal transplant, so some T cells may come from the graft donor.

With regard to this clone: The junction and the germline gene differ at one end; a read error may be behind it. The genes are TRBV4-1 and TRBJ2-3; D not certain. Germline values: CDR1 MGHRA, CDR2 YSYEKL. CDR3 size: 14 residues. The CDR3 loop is CASSQVGLEDAQYF. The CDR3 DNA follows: TGCGCCAGCAGCCAAGTCGGCCTCGAAGATGCGCAGTATTTT.

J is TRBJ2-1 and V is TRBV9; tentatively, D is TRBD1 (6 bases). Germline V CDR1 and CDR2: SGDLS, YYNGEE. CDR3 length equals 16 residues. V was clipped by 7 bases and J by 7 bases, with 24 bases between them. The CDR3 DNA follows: TGTGCCAGCTCCCCGGGACAAAGATTTCCGTTAAATGAGCAGTTCTTC. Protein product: CASSPGQRFPLNEQFF.

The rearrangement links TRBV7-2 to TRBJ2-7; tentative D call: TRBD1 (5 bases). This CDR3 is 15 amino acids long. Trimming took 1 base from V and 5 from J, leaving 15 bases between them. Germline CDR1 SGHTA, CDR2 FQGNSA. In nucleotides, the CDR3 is TGTGCCAGCAGCTTAGAGCAGGGTCTTCGGAACGAGCAGTACTTC. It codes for CASSLEQGLRNEQYF.

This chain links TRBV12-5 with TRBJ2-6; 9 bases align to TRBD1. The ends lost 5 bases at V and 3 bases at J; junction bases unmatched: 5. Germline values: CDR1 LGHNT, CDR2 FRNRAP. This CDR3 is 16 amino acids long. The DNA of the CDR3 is TGTGCTAGTGGTCCCGGGACAGGGATTGGGGCCAACGTCCTGACTTTC. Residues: CASGPGTGIGANVLTF.

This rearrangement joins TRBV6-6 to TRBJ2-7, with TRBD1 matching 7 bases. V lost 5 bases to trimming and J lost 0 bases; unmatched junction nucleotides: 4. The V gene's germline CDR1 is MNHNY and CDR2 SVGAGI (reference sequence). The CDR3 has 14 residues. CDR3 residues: CASSPQGDSYEQYF. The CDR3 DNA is TGTGCCAGCAGTCCCCAGGGGGACTCCTACGAGCAGTACTTC.

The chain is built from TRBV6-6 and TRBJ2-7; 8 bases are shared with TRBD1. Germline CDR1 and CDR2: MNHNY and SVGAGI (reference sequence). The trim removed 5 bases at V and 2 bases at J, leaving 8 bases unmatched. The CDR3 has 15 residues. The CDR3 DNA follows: TGTGCCAGCAGTCCACCGGACAGGGACACCTACGAGCAGTACTTC. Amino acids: CASSPPDRDTYEQYF.

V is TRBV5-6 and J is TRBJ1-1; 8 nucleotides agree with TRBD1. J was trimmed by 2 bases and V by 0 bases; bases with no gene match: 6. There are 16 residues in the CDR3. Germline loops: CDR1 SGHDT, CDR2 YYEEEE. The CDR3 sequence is CASSLALDRDNTEAFF. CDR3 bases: TGTGCCAGCAGCTTGGCCTTGGACAGGGACAACACTGAAGCTTTCTTT.

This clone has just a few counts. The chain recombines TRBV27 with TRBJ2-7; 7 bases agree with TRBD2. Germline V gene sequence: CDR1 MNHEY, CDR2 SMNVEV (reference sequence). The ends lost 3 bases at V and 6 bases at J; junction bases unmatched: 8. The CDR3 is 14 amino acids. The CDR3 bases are TGTGCCAGCAGTTTGAGCGGGACGCCCCGCGAGCAGTACTTC. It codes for CASSLSGTPREQYF.

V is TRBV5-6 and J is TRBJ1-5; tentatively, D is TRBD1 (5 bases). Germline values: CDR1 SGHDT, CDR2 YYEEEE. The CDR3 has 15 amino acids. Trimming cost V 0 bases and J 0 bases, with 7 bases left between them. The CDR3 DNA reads TGTGCCAGCAGCTTGGGGACATTTAGCAATCAGCCCCAGCATTTT. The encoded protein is CASSLGTFSNQPQHF.

The CDR3 nucleotides read TGTGCCGGATGGGACAGGGGGCCTGGGGCCAACGTCCTGACTTTC. Encoded protein: CAGWDRGPGANVLTF. The gene calls are TRBV7-9 and TRBJ2-6; 12 bases agree with TRBD1. CDR3 length: 15 residues. Unmatched junction bases numbered 4, after V lost 11 bases and J lost 2 bases. Germline loops: CDR1 SEHNR, CDR2 FQNEAQ (reference sequence). Full variable domain (missing parts from reference TRBV7-9 and TRBJ2-6): DTGVSQNPRHKITKRGQNVTFRCDPISEHNRLYWYRQTLGQGPEFLTYFQNEAQLEKSRLLSDRFSAERPKGSFSTLEIQRTEQGDSAMYLCAGWDRGPGANVLTFGAGSRLTVL.

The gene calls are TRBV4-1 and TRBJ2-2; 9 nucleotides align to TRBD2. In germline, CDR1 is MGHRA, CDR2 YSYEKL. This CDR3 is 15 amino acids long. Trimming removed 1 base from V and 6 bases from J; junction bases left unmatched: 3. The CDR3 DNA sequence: TGCGCCAGCAGCCAAGGAGCGGGGGGTTCCGGGGAGCTGTTTTTT. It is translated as CASSQGAGGSGELFF.

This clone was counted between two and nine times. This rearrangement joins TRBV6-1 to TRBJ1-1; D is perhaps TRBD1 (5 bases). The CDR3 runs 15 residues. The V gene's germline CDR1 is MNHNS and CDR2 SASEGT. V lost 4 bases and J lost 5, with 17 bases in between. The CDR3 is CASSALSTGGTEAFF. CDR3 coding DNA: TGTGCCAGCAGTGCACTGAGTACCGGGGGGACTGAAGCTTTCTTT.

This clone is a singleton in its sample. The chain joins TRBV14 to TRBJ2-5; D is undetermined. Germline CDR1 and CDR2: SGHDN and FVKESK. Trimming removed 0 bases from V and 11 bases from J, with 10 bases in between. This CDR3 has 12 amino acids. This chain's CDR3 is CASSQEGMEQYF. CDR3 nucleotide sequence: TGTGCCAGCAGCCAAGAAGGGATGGAGCAGTACTTC.

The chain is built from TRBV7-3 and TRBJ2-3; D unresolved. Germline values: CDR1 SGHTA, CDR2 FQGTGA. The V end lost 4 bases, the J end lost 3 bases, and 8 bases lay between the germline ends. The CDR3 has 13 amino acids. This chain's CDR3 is CASSYGRTDTQYF. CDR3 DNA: TGTGCCAGCAGCTACGGCCGAACAGATACGCAGTATTTT.